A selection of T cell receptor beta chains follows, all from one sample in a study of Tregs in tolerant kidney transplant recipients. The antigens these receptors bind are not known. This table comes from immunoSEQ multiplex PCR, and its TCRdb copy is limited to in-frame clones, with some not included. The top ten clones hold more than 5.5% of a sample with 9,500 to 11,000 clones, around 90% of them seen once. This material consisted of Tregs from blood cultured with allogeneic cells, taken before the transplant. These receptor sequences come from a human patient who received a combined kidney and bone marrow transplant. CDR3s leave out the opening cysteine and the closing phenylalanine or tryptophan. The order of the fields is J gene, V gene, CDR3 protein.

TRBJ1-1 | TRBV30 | AWNPGRPIAEAF
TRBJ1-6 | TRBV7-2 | ASSLVAQGNSPLH
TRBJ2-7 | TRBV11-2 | ASSFGVAYEQY
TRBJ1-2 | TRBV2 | ASSSRHAPYYGYT
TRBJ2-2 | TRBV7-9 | ASSFKQHTGELF
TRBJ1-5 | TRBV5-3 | ATTYRDPSPDSNQPQH
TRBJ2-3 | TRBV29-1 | SAQGLQTQY
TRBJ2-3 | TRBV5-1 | ASSWADTQY
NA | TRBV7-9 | ASSPHAGEVAYEQY
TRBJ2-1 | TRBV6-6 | ASSSGTSGSHEQF
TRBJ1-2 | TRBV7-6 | ASSLAPGASYGYT
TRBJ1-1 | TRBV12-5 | ASGFPLTEAF
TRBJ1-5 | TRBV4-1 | ASSPLFSGGSDQPQH
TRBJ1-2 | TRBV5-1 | ASRQGPSYGYT
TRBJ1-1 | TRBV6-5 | ASSETRDTEAF
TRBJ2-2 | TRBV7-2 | ASRVTGELF
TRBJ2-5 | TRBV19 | ASSALAAYGTQY
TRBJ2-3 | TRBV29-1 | SVGTGLEDTQY
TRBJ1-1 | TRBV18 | ASSPVTMNTEAF
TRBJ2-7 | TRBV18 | ASSPGTGLDEQY
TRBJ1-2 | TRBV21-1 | ASSLRGRHGYT
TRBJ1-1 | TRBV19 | ASSIQATNTEAF
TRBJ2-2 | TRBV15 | ATSKVRGSGELF
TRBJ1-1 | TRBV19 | ASSISTGSMNTEAF
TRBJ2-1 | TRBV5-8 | ASSLGAGLGGRSF
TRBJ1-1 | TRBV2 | ASSTRRRNTEAF
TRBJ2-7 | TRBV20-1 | SAAGVDEQY